Sequencing of this T cell receptor (beta chain) was carried out in a study of blood T cell repertoires in COVID-19. The overall study: There were acute and convalescent COVID-19 samples, and they came from the United States, Italy and Spain. The analysed material was cDNA or gDNA that came from T cells, B-cell-depleted T cells, or PBMCs.

Per the authors' pipeline: The assay estimated nucleated cells by amplifying reference gene primers. Repertoires were generated with immunoSEQ multiplex PCR, while TCRdb's copy carries only in-frame clones and drops some. The V and J calls and clone size were taken over from that table, and D and trimming were inferred from the DNA. The sample yields tens of thousands of clones, approximately 80% seen once. The V gene's germline CDR1 is ENHRY and CDR2 SYGVKD. Trimming pared 4 bases from V and 3 bases from J, leaving 9 bases between. The CDR3 length is 13 residues. The sample taken for sequencing was peripheral blood. The chain joins TRBV10-3 to TRBJ1-2, with D possibly being TRBD1 (6 bases). The TCR was taken from a man older than 75 with active or convalescent COVID-19. The CDR3 nucleotides read TGTGCCATCAGTGTACACAGGGACTATGGCTACACCTTC. Its protein is CAISVHRDYGYTF.